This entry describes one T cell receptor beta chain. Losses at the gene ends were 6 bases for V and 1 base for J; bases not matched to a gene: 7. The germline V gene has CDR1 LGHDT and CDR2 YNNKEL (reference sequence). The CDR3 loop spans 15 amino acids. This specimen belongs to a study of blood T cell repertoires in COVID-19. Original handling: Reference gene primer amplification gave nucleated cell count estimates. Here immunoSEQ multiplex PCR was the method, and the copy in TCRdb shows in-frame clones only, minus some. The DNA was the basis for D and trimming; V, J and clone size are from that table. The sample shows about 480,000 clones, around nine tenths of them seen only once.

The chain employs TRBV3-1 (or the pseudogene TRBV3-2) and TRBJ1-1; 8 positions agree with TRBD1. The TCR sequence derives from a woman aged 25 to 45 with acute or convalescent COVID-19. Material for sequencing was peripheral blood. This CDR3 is CASSRQGMANTEAFF. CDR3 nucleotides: TGTGCCAGCAGTCGACAGGGGATGGCGAACACTGAAGCTTTCTTT.